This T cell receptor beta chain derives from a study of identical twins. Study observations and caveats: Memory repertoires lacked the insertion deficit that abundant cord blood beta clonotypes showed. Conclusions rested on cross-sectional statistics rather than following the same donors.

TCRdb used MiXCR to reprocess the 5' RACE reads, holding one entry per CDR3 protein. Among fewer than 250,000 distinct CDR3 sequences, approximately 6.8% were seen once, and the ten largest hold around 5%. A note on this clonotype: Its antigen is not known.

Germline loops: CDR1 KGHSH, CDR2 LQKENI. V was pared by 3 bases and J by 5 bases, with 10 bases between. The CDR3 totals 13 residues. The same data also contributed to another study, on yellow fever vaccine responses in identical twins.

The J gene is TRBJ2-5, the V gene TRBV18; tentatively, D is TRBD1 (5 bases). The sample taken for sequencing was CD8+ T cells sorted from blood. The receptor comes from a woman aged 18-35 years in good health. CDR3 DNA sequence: TGTGCCAGCTCACCCCCAGGGATGGAGACCCAGTACTTC. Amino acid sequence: CASSPPGMETQYF. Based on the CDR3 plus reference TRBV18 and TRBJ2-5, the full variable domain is NAGVMQNPRHLVRRRGQEARLRCSPMKGHSHVYWYRQLPEEGLKFMVYLQKENIIDESGMPKERFSAEFPKEGPSILRIQQVVRGDSAAYFCASSPPGMETQYFGPGTRLLVL.